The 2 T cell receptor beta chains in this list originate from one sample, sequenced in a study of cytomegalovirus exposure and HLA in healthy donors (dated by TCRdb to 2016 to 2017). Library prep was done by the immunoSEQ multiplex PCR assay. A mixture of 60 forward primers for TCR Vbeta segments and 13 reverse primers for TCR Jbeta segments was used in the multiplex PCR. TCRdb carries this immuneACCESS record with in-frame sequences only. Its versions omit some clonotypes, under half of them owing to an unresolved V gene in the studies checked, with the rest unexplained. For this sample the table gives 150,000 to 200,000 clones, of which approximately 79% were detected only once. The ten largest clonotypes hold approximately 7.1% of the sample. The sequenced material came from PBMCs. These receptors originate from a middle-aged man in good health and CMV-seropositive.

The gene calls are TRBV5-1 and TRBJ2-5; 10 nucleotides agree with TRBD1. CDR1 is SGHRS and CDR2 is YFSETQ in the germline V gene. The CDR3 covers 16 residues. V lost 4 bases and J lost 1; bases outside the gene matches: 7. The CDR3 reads CASSPRWTGGQETQYF. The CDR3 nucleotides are TGCGCCAGCAGCCCGAGGTGGACAGGGGGCCAAGAGACCCAGTACTTC.

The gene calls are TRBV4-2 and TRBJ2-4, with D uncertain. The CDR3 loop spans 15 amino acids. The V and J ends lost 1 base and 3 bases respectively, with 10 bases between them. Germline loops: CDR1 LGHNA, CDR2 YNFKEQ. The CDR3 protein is CASSQGLSVKNIQYF. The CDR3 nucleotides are TGTGCCAGCAGCCAAGGCCTTAGTGTCAAAAACATTCAGTACTTC.